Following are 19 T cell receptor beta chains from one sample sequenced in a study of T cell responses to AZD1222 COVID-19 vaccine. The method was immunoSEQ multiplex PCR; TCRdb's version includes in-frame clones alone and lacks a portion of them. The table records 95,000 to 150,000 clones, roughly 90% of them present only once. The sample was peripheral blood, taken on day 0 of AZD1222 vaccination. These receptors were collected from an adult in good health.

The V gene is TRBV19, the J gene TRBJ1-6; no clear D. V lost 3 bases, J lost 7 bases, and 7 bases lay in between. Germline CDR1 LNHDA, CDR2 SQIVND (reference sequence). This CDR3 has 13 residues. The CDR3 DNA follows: TGTGCCAGTAGTATCGCACCGAATTCACCCCTCCACTTT. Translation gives CASSIAPNSPLHF.

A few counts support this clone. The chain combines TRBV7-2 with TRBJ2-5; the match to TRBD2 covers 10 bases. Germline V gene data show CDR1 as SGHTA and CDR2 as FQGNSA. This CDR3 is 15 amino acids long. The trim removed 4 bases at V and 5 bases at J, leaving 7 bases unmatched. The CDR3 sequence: CASSSQAGGRETQYF. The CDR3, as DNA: TGTGCCAGCAGCTCCCAAGCGGGGGGGCGGGAGACCCAGTACTTC.

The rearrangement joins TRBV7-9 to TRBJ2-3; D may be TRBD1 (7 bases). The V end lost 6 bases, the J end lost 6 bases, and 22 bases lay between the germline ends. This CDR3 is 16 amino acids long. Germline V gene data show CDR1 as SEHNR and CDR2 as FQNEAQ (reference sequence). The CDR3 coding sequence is TGTGCCAGCAGATCAACCTGGGGCAGGGGGGAGGATACGCAGTATTTT. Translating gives CASRSTWGRGEDTQYF.

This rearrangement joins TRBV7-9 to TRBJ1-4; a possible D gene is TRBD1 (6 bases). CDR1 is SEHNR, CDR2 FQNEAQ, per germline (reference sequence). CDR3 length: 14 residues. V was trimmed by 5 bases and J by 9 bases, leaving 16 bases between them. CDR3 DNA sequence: TGTGCCAGCAGCCCAAGGGGGGACATCCAAAAACTGTTTTTT. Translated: CASSPRGDIQKLFF.

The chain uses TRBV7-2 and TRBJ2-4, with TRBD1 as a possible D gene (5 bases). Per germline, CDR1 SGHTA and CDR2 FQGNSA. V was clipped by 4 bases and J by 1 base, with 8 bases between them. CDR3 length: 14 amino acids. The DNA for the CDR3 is TGTGCCAGCAGCTCCAGGGTCGCCAAAAACATTCAGTACTTC. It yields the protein CASSSRVAKNIQYF. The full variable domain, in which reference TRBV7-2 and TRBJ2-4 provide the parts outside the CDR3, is GAGVSQSPSNKVTEKGKDVELRCDPISGHTALYWYRQSLGQGLEFLIYFQGNSAPDKSGLPSDRFSAERTGGSVSTLTIQRTQQEDSAVYLCASSSRVAKNIQYFGAGTRLSVL.

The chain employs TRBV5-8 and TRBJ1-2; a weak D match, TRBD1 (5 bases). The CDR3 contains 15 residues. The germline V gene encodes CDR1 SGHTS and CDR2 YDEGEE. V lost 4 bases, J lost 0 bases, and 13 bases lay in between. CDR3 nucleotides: TGTGCCAGCAGCCCGTCCAGGACACCTAACTATGGCTACACCTTC. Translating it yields CASSPSRTPNYGYTF.

CDR3 sequence reads: CASSRGLAGGPEYF. The DNA of the CDR3 is TGCGCCAGCAGCCGTGGACTAGCGGGGGGGCCGGAGTACTTC. The V and J genes are TRBV5-1 and TRBJ2-7, with 15 positions matching TRBD2. V lost 4 bases to trimming and J lost 11 bases; unmatched junction nucleotides: 7. The CDR3 has 14 residues. Germline assignment: CDR1 SGHRS and CDR2 YFSETQ.

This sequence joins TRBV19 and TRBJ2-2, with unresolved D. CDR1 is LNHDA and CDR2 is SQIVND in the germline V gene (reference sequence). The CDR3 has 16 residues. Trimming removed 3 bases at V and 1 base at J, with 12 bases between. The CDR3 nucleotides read TGTGCCAGTAGTATGAGAGTAGTGTTGAACACCGGGGAGCTGTTTTTT. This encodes CASSMRVVLNTGELFF.

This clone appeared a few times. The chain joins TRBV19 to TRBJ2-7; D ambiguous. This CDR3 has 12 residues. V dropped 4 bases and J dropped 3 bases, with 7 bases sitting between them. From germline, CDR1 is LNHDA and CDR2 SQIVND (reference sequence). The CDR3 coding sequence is TGTGCCAGTAGTAAGACGGGCTACGAGCAGTACTTC. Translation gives CASSKTGYEQYF. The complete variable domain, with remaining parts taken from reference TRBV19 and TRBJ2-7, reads DGGITQSPKYLFRKEGQNVTLSCEQNLNHDAMYWYRQDPGQGLRLIYYSQIVNDFQKGDIAEGYSVSREKKESFPLTVTSAQKNPTAFYLCASSKTGYEQYFGPGTRLTVT.

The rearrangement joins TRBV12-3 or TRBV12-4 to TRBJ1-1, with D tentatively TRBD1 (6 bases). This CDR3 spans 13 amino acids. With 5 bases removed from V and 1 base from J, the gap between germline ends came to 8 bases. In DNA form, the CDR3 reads TGTGCCAGCAGTACAGGGCCGAACACTGAAGCTTTCTTT. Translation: CASSTGPNTEAFF.

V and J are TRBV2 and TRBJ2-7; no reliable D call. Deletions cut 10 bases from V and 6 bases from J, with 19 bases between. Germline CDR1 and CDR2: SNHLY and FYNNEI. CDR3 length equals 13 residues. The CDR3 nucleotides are TGTGCCATCTTAGAACCAGAAGCGAGCGAGCAGTACTTC. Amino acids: CAILEPEASEQYF.

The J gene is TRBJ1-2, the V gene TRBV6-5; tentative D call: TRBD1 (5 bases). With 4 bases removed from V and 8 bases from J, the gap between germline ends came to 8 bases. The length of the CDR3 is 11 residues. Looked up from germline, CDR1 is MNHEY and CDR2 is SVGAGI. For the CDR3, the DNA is TGTGCCAGCAGTTGGGGCGGAGGCTACACCTTC. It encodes CASSWGGGYTF.

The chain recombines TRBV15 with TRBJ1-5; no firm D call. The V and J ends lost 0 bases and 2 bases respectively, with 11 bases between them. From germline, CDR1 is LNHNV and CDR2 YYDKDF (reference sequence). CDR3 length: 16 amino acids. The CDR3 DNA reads TGTGCCACCAGCAGAGATCGGAACATACGCAATCAGCCCCAGCATTTT. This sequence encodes CATSRDRNIRNQPQHF.

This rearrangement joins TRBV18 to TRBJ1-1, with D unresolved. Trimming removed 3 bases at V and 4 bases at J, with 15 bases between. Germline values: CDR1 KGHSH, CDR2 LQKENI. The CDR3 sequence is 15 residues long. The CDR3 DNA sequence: TGTGCCAGCTCACCTTCGGGTGGGCGGGGCACTGAAGCTTTCTTT. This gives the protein CASSPSGGRGTEAFF.

CDR3 sequence: CASKGGGLLPHQETQYF. DNA of the CDR3: TGTGCCAGTAAGGGCGGGGGGCTCCTCCCCCATCAAGAGACCCAGTACTTC. The V gene is TRBV7-2, the J gene TRBJ2-5, with 8 bases that match TRBD2. CDR1 SGHTA and CDR2 FQGNSA come from the germline V gene. The CDR3 is 17 amino acids. Germline trimming cut 9 bases from V and 2 bases from J; bases unmatched to any gene: 17.

CDR3 loop: CASSRGQGYGYTF. In DNA, the CDR3 is TGCGCCAGCAGCCGAGGGCAGGGCTATGGCTACACCTTC. The V gene is TRBV4-3, the J gene TRBJ1-2; D perhaps matches TRBD1 (5 bases). Per the germline V gene, CDR1 is LGHNA and CDR2 is YSLEER. This CDR3 has 13 residues. V was cut by 4 bases and J by 4 bases, with 10 bases left in between.

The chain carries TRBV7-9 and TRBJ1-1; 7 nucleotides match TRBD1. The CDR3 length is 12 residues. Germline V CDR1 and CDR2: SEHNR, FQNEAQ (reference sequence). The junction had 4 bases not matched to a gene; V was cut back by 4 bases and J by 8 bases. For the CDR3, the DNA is TGTGCCAGCAGCTCACAGGGGTTAGAAGCTTTCTTT. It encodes CASSSQGLEAFF. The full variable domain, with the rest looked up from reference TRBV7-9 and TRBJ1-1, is DTGVSQNPRHKITKRGQNVTFRCDPISEHNRLYWYRQTLGQGPEFLTYFQNEAQLEKSRLLSDRFSAERPKGSFSTLEIQRTEQGDSAMYLCASSSQGLEAFFGQGTRLTVV.

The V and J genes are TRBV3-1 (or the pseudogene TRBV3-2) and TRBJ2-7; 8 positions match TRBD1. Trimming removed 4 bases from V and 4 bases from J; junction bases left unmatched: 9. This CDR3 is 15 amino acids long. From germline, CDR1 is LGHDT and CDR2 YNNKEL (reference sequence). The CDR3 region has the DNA TGTGCCAGCAGCCCCCCATCAGGGGGCTTATACGAGCAGTACTTC. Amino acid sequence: CASSPPSGGLYEQYF.

CDR3 in amino acids: CASTQDIASGNTIYF. The CDR3 DNA sequence: TGCGCCAGCACCCAGGACATCGCCTCTGGAAACACCATATATTTT. The rearrangement uses TRBV5-1 and TRBJ1-3; weak D call: TRBD1 (5 bases). The V gene's germline CDR1 is SGHRS and CDR2 YFSETQ. This CDR3 has 15 residues. V lost 6 bases, J lost 0 bases, and 13 bases lay in between.